A selection of T cell receptor beta chains follows, all from one sample in a study of T cells in Graves' hyperthyroidism and ophthalmopathy. Via MiXCR, TCRdb re-called the multiplex PCR reads, giving one row per CDR3 protein. The top ten hold roughly 14% of the sample, which has around 250,000 distinct CDR3 sequences, approximately 15% seen once. The sample was blood. The receptors were sampled from a woman in her forties with Graves' hyperthyroidism that later progressed to Graves' ophthalmopathy. Both conserved end residues are part of each CDR3. D genes are given only for firm matches. Not all rows give a size; the values are once, few, many and, for expanded clones, a class.

D gene | J gene | clone size | V gene | CDR3 protein | CDR3 DNA
- | TRBJ1-2 | many | TRBV6-1 | CASRIQGGYGYTF | TGTGCCAGCAGAATACAGGGAGGGTATGGCTACACCTTC
- | TRBJ1-1 | many | TRBV7-9 | CASSLAPGDTEAFF | TGTGCCAGCAGCTTAGCTCCCGGGGACACTGAAGCTTTCTTT
- | TRBJ2-2 | many | TRBV5-1 | CASSLNVGELFF | TGCGCCAGCAGCTTGAACGTCGGGGAGCTGTTTTTT
TRBD2 | TRBJ2-7 | many | TRBV20-1 | CSAERSAGAYEQYF | TGCAGTGCGGAAAGGTCTGCGGGGGCCTACGAGCAGTACTTC
- | TRBJ2-3 | many | TRBV11-3 | CASSANAGRNSTDTQYF | TGTGCCAGCAGCGCCAATGCGGGACGGAATAGCACAGATACGCAGTATTTT
- | TRBJ2-6 | few | TRBV27 | CASTEGSGANVLTF | TGTGCCAGCACCGAAGGATCTGGGGCCAACGTCCTGACTTTC
TRBD2 | TRBJ2-7 | many | TRBV12-3/TRBV12-4 | CASSGLANEQYF | TGTGCCAGCAGCGGACTAGCCAACGAGCAGTACTTC
TRBD2 | TRBJ2-7 | - | TRBV28 | CASSQAASGRADEQYF | TGTGCCAGCAGCCAAGCCGCTAGCGGGAGGGCGGACGAGCAGTACTTC
TRBD1 | TRBJ1-5 | - | TRBV2 | CASSVLGQGNQPQHF | TGTGCCAGCAGTGTTCTAGGACAGGGAAATCAGCCCCAGCATTTT
- | TRBJ2-7 | many | TRBV27 | CASSFHINYEQYF | TGTGCCAGCAGTTTTCACATTAACTACGAGCAGTACTTC
- | TRBJ2-3 | few | TRBV29-1 | CSVGAPKRQPGTDTQYF | TGCAGCGTTGGGGCTCCTAAACGGCAGCCTGGGACAGATACGCAGTATTTT